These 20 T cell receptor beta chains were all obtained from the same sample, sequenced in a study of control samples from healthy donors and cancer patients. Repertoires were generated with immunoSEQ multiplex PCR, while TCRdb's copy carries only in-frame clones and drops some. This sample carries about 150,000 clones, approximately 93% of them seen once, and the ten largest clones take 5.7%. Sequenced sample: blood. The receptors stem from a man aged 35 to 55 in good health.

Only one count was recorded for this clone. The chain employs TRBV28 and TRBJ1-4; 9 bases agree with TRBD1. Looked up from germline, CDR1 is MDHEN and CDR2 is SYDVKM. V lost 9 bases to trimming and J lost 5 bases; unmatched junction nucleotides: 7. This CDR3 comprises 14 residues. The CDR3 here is CASTRTGENEKLFF. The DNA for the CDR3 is TGTGCCAGTACCAGGACAGGGGAAAATGAAAAACTGTTTTTT.

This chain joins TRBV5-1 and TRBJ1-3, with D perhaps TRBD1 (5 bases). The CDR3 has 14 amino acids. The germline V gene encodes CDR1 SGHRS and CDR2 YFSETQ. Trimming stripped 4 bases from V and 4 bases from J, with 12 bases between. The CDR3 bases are TGCGCCAGCAGCCATGACAGATCCGGAAACACCATATATTTT. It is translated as CASSHDRSGNTIYF.

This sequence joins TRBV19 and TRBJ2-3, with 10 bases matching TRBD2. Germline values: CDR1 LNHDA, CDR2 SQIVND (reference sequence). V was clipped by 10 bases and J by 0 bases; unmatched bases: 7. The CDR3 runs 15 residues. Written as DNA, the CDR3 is TGTGCCACGGGAGAAGCGGGGGGGAGCACAGATACGCAGTATTTT. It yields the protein CATGEAGGSTDTQYF. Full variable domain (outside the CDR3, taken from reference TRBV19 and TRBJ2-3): DGGITQSPKYLFRKEGQNVTLSCEQNLNHDAMYWYRQDPGQGLRLIYYSQIVNDFQKGDIAEGYSVSREKKESFPLTVTSAQKNPTAFYLCATGEAGGSTDTQYFGPGTRLTVL.

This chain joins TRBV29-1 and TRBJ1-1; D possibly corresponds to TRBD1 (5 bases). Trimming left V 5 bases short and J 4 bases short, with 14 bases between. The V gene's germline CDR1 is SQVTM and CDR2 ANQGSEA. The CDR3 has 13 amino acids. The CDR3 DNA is TGCAGCGTTCTAGGGGTGCAAGCCACTGAAGCTTTCTTT. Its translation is CSVLGVQATEAFF.

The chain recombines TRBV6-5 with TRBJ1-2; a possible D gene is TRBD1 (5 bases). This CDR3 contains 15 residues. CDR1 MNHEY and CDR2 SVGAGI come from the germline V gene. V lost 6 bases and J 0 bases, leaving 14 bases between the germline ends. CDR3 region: CASSGTGGANYGYTF. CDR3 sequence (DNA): TGTGCCAGCAGCGGGACGGGGGGGGCTAACTATGGCTACACCTTC.

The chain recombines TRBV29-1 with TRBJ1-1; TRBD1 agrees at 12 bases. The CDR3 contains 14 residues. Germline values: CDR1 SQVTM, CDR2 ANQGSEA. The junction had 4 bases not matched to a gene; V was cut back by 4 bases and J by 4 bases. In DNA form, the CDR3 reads TGCAGCGTTGGGGGACAGGGGGCGTTCACTGAAGCTTTCTTT. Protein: CSVGGQGAFTEAFF. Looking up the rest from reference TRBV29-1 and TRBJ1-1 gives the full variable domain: SAVISQKPSRDICQRGTSLTIQCQVDSQVTMMFWYRQQPGQSLTLIATANQGSEATYESGFVIDKFPISRPNLTFSTLTVSNMSPEDSSIYLCSVGGQGAFTEAFFGQGTRLTVV.

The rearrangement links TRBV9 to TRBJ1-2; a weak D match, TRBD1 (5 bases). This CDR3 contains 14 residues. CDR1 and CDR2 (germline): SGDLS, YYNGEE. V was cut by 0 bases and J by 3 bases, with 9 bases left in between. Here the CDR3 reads CASSVGGTDYGYTF. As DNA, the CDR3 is TGTGCCAGCAGCGTAGGCGGGACGGACTATGGCTACACCTTC. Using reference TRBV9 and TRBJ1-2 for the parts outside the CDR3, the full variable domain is DSGVTQTPKHLITATGQRVTLRCSPRSGDLSVYWYQQSLDQGLQFLIQYYNGEERAKGNILERFSAQQFPDLHSELNLSSLELGDSALYFCASSVGGTDYGYTFGSGTRLTVV.

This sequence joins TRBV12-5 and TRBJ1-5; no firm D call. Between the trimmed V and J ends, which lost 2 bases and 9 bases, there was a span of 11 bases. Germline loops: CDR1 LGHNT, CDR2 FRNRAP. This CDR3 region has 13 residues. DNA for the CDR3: TGTGCTAGTGGTTTGTTCACTGGGTGGCCCCAGCATTTT. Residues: CASGLFTGWPQHF. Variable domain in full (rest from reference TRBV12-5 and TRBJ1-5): DARVTQTPRHKVTEMGQEVTMRCQPILGHNTVFWYRQTMMQGLELLAYFRNRAPLDDSGMPKDRFSAEMPDATLATLKIQPSEPRDSAVYFCASGLFTGWPQHFGDGTRLSIL.

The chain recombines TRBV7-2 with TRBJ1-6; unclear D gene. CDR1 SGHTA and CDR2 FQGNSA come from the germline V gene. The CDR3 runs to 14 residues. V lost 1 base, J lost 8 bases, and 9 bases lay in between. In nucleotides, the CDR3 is TGTGCCAGCAGCTTAGGGCTAGCGGATTCACCCCTCCACTTT. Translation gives CASSLGLADSPLHF.

CDR3 sequence (DNA): TGTGCCAGCAGACCCGGGGGGGGGCCGTACAATGAGCAGTTCTTC. This translates into CASRPGGGPYNEQFF. This chain connects TRBV6-5 to TRBJ2-1; 8 bases fit TRBD2. V was clipped by 6 bases and J by 4 bases; unmatched bases: 8. CDR1 and CDR2 (germline): MNHEY, SVGAGI. The CDR3 covers 15 residues.

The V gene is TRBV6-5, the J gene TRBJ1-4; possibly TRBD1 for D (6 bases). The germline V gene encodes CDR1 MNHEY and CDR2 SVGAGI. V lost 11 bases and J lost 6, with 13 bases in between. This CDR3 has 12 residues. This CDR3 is CASQGGDEKLFF. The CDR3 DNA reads TGTGCCTCACAGGGCGGGGATGAAAAACTGTTTTTT.

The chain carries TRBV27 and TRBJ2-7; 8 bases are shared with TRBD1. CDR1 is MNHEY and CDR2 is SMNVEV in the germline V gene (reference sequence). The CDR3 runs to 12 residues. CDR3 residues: CVTGGMEYEQYF. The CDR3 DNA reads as TGTGTCACAGGGGGAATGGAGTACGAGCAGTACTTC.

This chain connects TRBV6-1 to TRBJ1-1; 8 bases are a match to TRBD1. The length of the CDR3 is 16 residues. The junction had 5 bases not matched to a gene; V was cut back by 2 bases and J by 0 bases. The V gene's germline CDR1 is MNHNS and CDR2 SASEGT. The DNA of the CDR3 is TGTGCCAGCAGTGAACCCGGACAGGGAGTGAACACTGAAGCTTTCTTT. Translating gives CASSEPGQGVNTEAFF.

CDR3 bases: TGCGCCAGCAGCCAATCTGAAAAACTGTTTTTT. Protein product: CASSQSEKLFF. The chain recombines TRBV4-3 with TRBJ1-4, with D hard to call. CDR3 length: 11 amino acids. The V gene's germline CDR1 is LGHNA and CDR2 YSLEER. V was clipped by 2 bases and J by 7 bases, with 2 bases between them.

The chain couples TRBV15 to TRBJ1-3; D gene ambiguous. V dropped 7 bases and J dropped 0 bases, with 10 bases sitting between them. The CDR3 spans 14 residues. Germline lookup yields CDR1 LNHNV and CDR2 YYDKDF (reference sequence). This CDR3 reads CATMVLSSGNTIYF. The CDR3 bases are TGTGCCACCATGGTACTCTCCTCTGGAAACACCATATATTTT.

The CDR3, as DNA: TGCGCCAGCAGCTTGGGCCAGGGTTATGGGGAGAACTATGGCTACACCTTC. Translation: CASSLGQGYGENYGYTF. This chain joins TRBV5-1 and TRBJ1-2; TRBD1 might be the D (5 bases). CDR1 is SGHRS and CDR2 is YFSETQ in the germline V gene. V shed 0 bases and J shed 2 bases, with 17 bases lying between them. The CDR3 consists of 17 residues.

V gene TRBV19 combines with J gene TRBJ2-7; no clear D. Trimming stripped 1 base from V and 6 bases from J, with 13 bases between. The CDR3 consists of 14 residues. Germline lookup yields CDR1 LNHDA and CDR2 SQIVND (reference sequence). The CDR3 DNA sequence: TGTGCCAGTAGTATAGGAGTTCAGGCCAGCGAGCAGTACTTC. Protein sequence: CASSIGVQASEQYF.

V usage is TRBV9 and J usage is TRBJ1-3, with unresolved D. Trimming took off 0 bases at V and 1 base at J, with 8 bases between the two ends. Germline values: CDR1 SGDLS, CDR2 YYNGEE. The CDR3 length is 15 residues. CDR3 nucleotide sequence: TGTGCCAGCAGCGTAGGTGGAGGTTCTGGAAACACCATATATTTT. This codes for CASSVGGGSGNTIYF. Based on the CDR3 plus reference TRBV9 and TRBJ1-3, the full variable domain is DSGVTQTPKHLITATGQRVTLRCSPRSGDLSVYWYQQSLDQGLQFLIQYYNGEERAKGNILERFSAQQFPDLHSELNLSSLELGDSALYFCASSVGGGSGNTIYFGEGSWLTVV.

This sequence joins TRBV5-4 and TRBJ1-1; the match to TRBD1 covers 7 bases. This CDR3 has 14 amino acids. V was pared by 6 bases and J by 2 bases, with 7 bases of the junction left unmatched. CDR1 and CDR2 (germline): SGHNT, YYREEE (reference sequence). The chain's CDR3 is CASKADRRNTEAFF. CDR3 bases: TGTGCCAGCAAGGCGGACAGGAGAAACACTGAAGCTTTCTTT.

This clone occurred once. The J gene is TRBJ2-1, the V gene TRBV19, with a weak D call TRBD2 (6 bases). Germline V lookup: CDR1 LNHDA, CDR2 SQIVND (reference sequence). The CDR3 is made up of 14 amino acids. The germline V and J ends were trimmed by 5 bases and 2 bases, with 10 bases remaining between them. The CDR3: CASSGGTAYNEQFF. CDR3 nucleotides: TGTGCCAGTAGTGGCGGGACGGCCTACAATGAGCAGTTCTTC.